The 24 T cell receptor beta chains reported below all come from one sample, sequenced in a study of immune cell composition in non-small cell lung cancer. The assay was immunoSEQ multiplex PCR, and TCRdb's table has in-frame clones only and misses some. The repertoire holds about 6,800 clones, with almost 85% as singletons. Normal lung was sampled as far from the tumour as possible, at least 3 cm. Sequenced material: non-adjacent lung tissue. The source of these receptors is a human donor with non-small cell lung cancer.

The chain uses TRBV4-2 and TRBJ1-2; D is unclear. V lost 0 bases, J lost 4 bases, and 15 bases lay in between. This CDR3 region has 16 residues. Germline values: CDR1 LGHNA, CDR2 YNFKEQ. The DNA of the CDR3 is TGTGCCAGCAGCCAAGAGGGAGCTGGGGAAATCTATGGCTACACCTTC. This sequence encodes CASSQEGAGEIYGYTF.

The gene calls are TRBV5-4 and TRBJ1-1, with a tentative D call TRBD1 (6 bases). V was pared by 4 bases and J by 7 bases, with 17 bases between. This CDR3 has 14 residues. Per germline, CDR1 SGHNT and CDR2 YYREEE (reference sequence). CDR3 in DNA: TGTGCCAGCAGCGTACGGAGGGGGTTGGGTGAAGCTTTCTTT. It specifies CASSVRRGLGEAFF. Full variable domain (remainder filled in from reference TRBV5-4 and TRBJ1-1): ETGVTQSPTHLIKTRGQQVTLRCSSQSGHNTVSWYQQALGQGPQFIFQYYREEENGRGNFPPRFSGLQFPNYSSELNVNALELDDSALYLCASSVRRGLGEAFFGQGTRLTVV.

V and J are TRBV30 and TRBJ1-2, with unresolved D. There are 12 residues in the CDR3. Germline-derived CDR1 and CDR2 are GTSNPN and SVGIG (reference sequence). Trimming removed 2 bases from V and 4 bases from J, with 8 bases in between. The CDR3 DNA is TGTGCCTGGAGTATACTCCTCTATGGCTACACCTTC. It codes for CAWSILLYGYTF.

V gene TRBV5-1 combines with J gene TRBJ2-5; D possibly corresponds to TRBD1 (7 bases). Germline loops: CDR1 SGHRS, CDR2 YFSETQ. CDR3 size: 16 residues. With 0 bases removed from V and 3 bases from J, the gap between germline ends came to 15 bases. The CDR3 here is CASSLVGTDREETQYF. DNA for the CDR3: TGCGCCAGCAGCTTGGTTGGGACTGACAGGGAAGAGACCCAGTACTTC.

This clone has more than one count but fewer than ten. The V gene is TRBV27, the J gene TRBJ1-5; no clear D. Deletions cut 8 bases from V and 7 bases from J, with 21 bases between. CDR3 length: 15 amino acids. In germline, CDR1 is MNHEY, CDR2 SMNVEV (reference sequence). The CDR3 loop is CASRSHGMVGQPQHF. The CDR3 nucleotides are TGTGCCAGCCGCAGCCATGGTATGGTTGGACAGCCCCAGCATTTT.

The chain combines TRBV7-2 with TRBJ1-2; D is undetermined. The V gene's germline CDR1 is SGHTA and CDR2 FQGNSA. The CDR3 has 13 residues. V lost 1 base, J lost 4 bases, and 7 bases lay in between. In DNA form, the CDR3 reads TGTGCCAGCAGCTTAGGAGGCGCCTATGGCTACACCTTC. Residues: CASSLGGAYGYTF.

The sample holds one count of this clone. The rearrangement links TRBV27 to TRBJ2-3; D is possibly TRBD1 (5 bases). This CDR3 is built from 15 residues. The germline V and J ends were trimmed by 5 bases and 3 bases, with 15 bases remaining between them. The germline V gene has CDR1 MNHEY and CDR2 SMNVEV (reference sequence). CDR3 residues: CASSPEVQGTDTQYF. The CDR3 DNA reads as TGTGCCAGCAGTCCCGAGGTGCAGGGAACAGATACGCAGTATTTT.

J is TRBJ2-1 and V is TRBV7-9; 7 nucleotides line up with TRBD1. CDR1 and CDR2 from the germline V gene are SEHNR and FQNEAQ (reference sequence). The V and J ends lost 2 bases and 9 bases, in that order; junction bases with no gene match: 10. The CDR3 has 15 residues. CDR3 DNA sequence: TGTGCCAGCAGCTTACCAAGACAGGGAACAAGTGAGCAGTTCTTC. It specifies CASSLPRQGTSEQFF.

The rearrangement joins TRBV7-9 to TRBJ1-3; no definite D call. Trimming cost V 4 bases and J 4 bases, with 8 bases left between them. Germline values: CDR1 SEHNR, CDR2 FQNEAQ (reference sequence). The CDR3 spans 13 residues. The CDR3 nucleotides are TGTGCCAGCAGCTCTCGAAGGGGAAACACCATATATTTT. Its translation is CASSSRRGNTIYF.

The chain carries TRBV7-3 and TRBJ2-7; 13 positions match TRBD2. Germline CDR1 and CDR2: SGHTA and FQGTGA. The CDR3 loop spans 15 amino acids. Germline trimming cut 6 bases from V and 4 bases from J; bases unmatched to any gene: 6. The CDR3 bases are TGTGCCAGCAGTCCCGGACTAGCGGGGGTATACGAGCAGTACTTC. It is translated as CASSPGLAGVYEQYF.

This chain joins TRBV5-6 and TRBJ2-3, with D possibly TRBD2 on 6 matching bases. Per germline, CDR1 SGHDT and CDR2 YYEEEE. This CDR3 has 16 residues. Trimming shortened V by 2 bases and J by 5 bases, and 18 bases separated the two germline ends. As DNA, the CDR3 is TGTGCCAGCAGCTTCTCCGGGACTGGGCTTCGAGATACGCAGTATTTT. Its protein product is CASSFSGTGLRDTQYF.

V gene TRBV28 combines with J gene TRBJ1-2, with D perhaps TRBD1 (5 bases). CDR3 length: 13 residues. Trimming cost V 10 bases and J 4 bases, with 16 bases left between them. CDR1 is MDHEN and CDR2 is SYDVKM in the germline V gene. CDR3 sequence: CATSAGTGYGYTF. The CDR3 DNA reads TGTGCCACTTCTGCCGGGACGGGCTATGGCTACACCTTC.

The chain uses TRBV2 and TRBJ1-5; no clear D. This CDR3 is built from 13 residues. Germline V CDR1 and CDR2: SNHLY, FYNNEI. The ends were cut back, 7 bases at V and 4 bases at J, with 11 bases in the middle. This CDR3 is CASNPRLNQPQHF. The CDR3 DNA follows: TGTGCCAGCAACCCCCGTTTAAATCAGCCCCAGCATTTT.

This clone was found a few times. This chain uses TRBV2 with TRBJ2-7; 9 bases are shared with TRBD2. CDR1 and CDR2 from the germline V gene are SNHLY and FYNNEI. This CDR3 region has 17 residues. V lost 0 bases, J lost 3 bases, and 9 bases stayed unmatched. CDR3 sequence: CASSEALQAGGLYEQYF. The CDR3 nucleotides read TGTGCCAGCAGTGAAGCGCTTCAAGCGGGGGGCCTCTACGAGCAGTACTTC.

This rearrangement joins TRBV19 to TRBJ1-1, with 9 nucleotides matching TRBD1. The V gene end was trimmed by 6 bases and the J gene end by 4 bases; junction bases not matched to a gene: 6. CDR1 and CDR2 from the germline V gene are LNHDA and SQIVND (reference sequence). The CDR3 extends over 14 amino acids. In nucleotides, the CDR3 is TGTGCCAGTAGAGCCGGGACAGGGAGCACTGAAGCTTTCTTT. It codes for CASRAGTGSTEAFF. Together with reference TRBV19 and TRBJ1-1, the CDR3 gives the full variable domain: DGGITQSPKYLFRKEGQNVTLSCEQNLNHDAMYWYRQDPGQGLRLIYYSQIVNDFQKGDIAEGYSVSREKKESFPLTVTSAQKNPTAFYLCASRAGTGSTEAFFGQGTRLTVV.

This chain connects TRBV5-4 to TRBJ2-3, with TRBD2 as a possible D gene (7 bases). There are 18 residues in the CDR3. The V gene's germline CDR1 is SGHNT and CDR2 YYREEE (reference sequence). V was shortened by 3 bases and J by 3 bases, with 23 bases between the two germline ends. The DNA of the CDR3 is TGTGCCAGCAGCTCAAGGGTGGGGGGGCGGCTAGGTACAGATACGCAGTATTTT. It yields the protein CASSSRVGGRLGTDTQYF.

The rearrangement joins TRBV20-1 to TRBJ1-6; D not resolved. The V end lost 3 bases, the J end lost 9 bases, and 6 bases lay between the germline ends. The germline V gene encodes CDR1 DFQATT and CDR2 SNEGSKA (reference sequence). The CDR3 is 11 amino acids. CDR3 sequence reads: CSASTGSPLHF. For the CDR3, the DNA is TGCAGTGCTAGCACGGGTTCACCCCTCCACTTT.

This chain joins TRBV7-9 and TRBJ1-3; unclear D gene. Between the trimmed V and J ends, which lost 5 bases and 1 base, there was a span of 9 bases. CDR1 SEHNR and CDR2 FQNEAQ come from the germline V gene (reference sequence). This CDR3 comprises 14 residues. Written as DNA, the CDR3 is TGTGCCAGCAGCCCAAAACGGTCTGGAAACACCATATATTTT. As protein: CASSPKRSGNTIYF.

There are a few counts of this clone. V gene TRBV7-2 combines with J gene TRBJ1-5; D is uncertain. V lost 5 bases and J 0 bases, leaving 11 bases between the germline ends. Germline-derived CDR1 and CDR2 are SGHTA and FQGNSA. The CDR3 spans 15 residues. The CDR3 DNA is TGTGCCAGCAGCCCGACAAGATATAGCAATCAGCCCCAGCATTTT. This codes for CASSPTRYSNQPQHF.

The chain joins TRBV7-9 to TRBJ2-5; D remains unclear. Trimming pared 8 bases from V and 1 base from J, leaving 8 bases between. Germline values: CDR1 SEHNR, CDR2 FQNEAQ (reference sequence). The CDR3 runs to 12 residues. In DNA, the CDR3 is TGTGCCAGCTCCCGGTTCCAAGAGACCCAGTACTTC. The encoded protein is CASSRFQETQYF.

The CDR3 region is CATTMAYEQYF. CDR3 coding DNA: TGTGCCACGACCATGGCCTACGAGCAGTACTTC. The V gene is TRBV6-5, the J gene TRBJ2-7; D ambiguous. Germline V lookup: CDR1 MNHEY, CDR2 SVGAGI. The V end was cut by 10 bases, the J end by 2 bases, with 9 bases between. The CDR3 runs to 11 residues.

The V gene is TRBV7-9, the J gene TRBJ1-1, with 9 nucleotides matching TRBD1. V lost 1 base to trimming and J lost 4 bases; unmatched junction nucleotides: 4. The CDR3 has 15 amino acids. From germline, CDR1 is SEHNR and CDR2 FQNEAQ (reference sequence). CDR3 nucleotides: TGTGCCAGCAGCTTAGAAACAGGGGGCGGCACTGAAGCTTTCTTT. Amino acids: CASSLETGGGTEAFF.

The chain links TRBV4-3 to TRBJ2-6; 10 nucleotides agree with TRBD1. From germline, CDR1 is LGHNA and CDR2 YSLEER. This CDR3 has 18 residues. After removal of 2 bases from V and 0 bases from J, the junction contained 4 bases not matched to a gene. CDR3 region: CASSQLGTGVSGANVLTF. The CDR3 bases are TGCGCCAGCAGCCAACTCGGGACAGGGGTCTCTGGGGCCAACGTCCTGACTTTC.

This clone has only a few counts. The CDR3 region has the DNA TGTGCCAGCAGCCTTACAGGGTACACTGAAGCTTTCTTT. Protein product: CASSLTGYTEAFF. The V call is TRBV28, the J call TRBJ1-1, with D possibly being TRBD1 (6 bases). CDR3 length: 13 amino acids. Germline CDR1 MDHEN, CDR2 SYDVKM. V was cut by 6 bases and J by 3 bases, with 11 bases left in between.